Reported below is one T cell receptor beta chain. This sample stems from a study of radiation and T cells in renal cell carcinoma. The time point was: baseline pretreatment blood. Treatment reported: 15 Gy SBRT to primary tumor, nephrectomy 4 weeks later. Radiation-treated patients gave blood at baseline, week 2 and week 4. Assay: immunoSEQ multiplex PCR; the TCRdb copy retains only in-frame clones and omits some. The sample includes 140,000 to 150,000 clones, 88% of them seen just once. The sequence derives from a woman aged 70-85 years with renal cell carcinoma. The specimen comprised blood, sampled from a patient whose treatment included radiotherapy and nephrectomy.

The CDR3 DNA sequence: TGTGCCAGCAGCTTAGGAATCAGACAGGAGAACACTGAAGCTTTCTTT. Translated: CASSLGIRQENTEAFF. J is TRBJ1-1 and V is TRBV7-8; D might be TRBD1 (6 bases). This CDR3 has 16 residues. V lost 1 base and J 1 base, leaving 13 bases between the germline ends. Germline lookup yields CDR1 SGHVS and CDR2 FQNEAQ. The whole variable domain, filled in from reference TRBV7-8 and TRBJ1-1, reads GAGVSQSPRYKVAKRGQDVALRCDPISGHVSLFWYQQALGQGPEFLTYFQNEAQLDKSGLPSDRFFAERPEGSVSTLKIQRTQQEDSAVYLCASSLGIRQENTEAFFGQGTRLTVV.